A single sample is the source of the 22 T cell receptor beta chains below, sequenced in a study of T cell responses to AZD1222 COVID-19 vaccine. Profiling relied on immunoSEQ multiplex PCR, and the TCRdb table lists in-frame clones only, not all of them. Counted here are about 110,000 clones, approximately 84% occurring once; the ten biggest clones make up about 9.4%. The sample in question was peripheral blood, obtained on day 0 of AZD1222 vaccination. Receptors were obtained from an adult in good health.

The chain employs TRBV3-1 (or the pseudogene TRBV3-2) and TRBJ2-5; D could derive from TRBD1 or TRBD2 (6 bases each). Germline CDR1 and CDR2: LGHDT and YNNKEL (reference sequence). Trimming took off 1 base at V and 7 bases at J, with 19 bases between the two ends. The CDR3 is 16 amino acids. CDR3 residues: CASSQVGELGGGTQYF. CDR3 nucleotides: TGTGCCAGCAGCCAAGTTGGCGAGTTGGGGGGCGGGACCCAGTACTTC.

The chain recombines TRBV9 with TRBJ1-3, with D uncertain. The V and J ends lost 5 bases and 1 base respectively, with 13 bases between them. The germline gives CDR1 SGDLS, CDR2 YYNGEE. The CDR3 consists of 15 residues. The chain's CDR3 is CASSPRHVSGNTIYF. CDR3 DNA sequence: TGTGCCAGCAGTCCCCGACATGTTTCTGGAAACACCATATATTTT.

The gene calls are TRBV7-9 and TRBJ1-4; TRBD1 is a possible D gene (6 bases). V lost 1 base and J 3 bases, leaving 9 bases between the germline ends. The CDR3 sequence is 15 residues long. Germline V gene data show CDR1 as SEHNR and CDR2 as FQNEAQ (reference sequence). CDR3 sequence: CASSLGGLSNEKLFF. As DNA, the CDR3 is TGTGCCAGCAGCTTAGGGGGGCTATCTAATGAAAAACTGTTTTTT.

The gene calls are TRBV3-1 (or the pseudogene TRBV3-2) and TRBJ2-5, with TRBD1 as a possible D gene (6 bases). Germline CDR1 is LGHDT and CDR2 is YNNKEL (reference sequence). CDR3 length equals 13 residues. Trimming stripped 4 bases from V and 5 bases from J, with 11 bases between. CDR3 nucleotides: TGTGCCAGCAGCCTGGGCGGACAGGAGACCCAGTACTTC. It is translated as CASSLGGQETQYF.

The chain employs TRBV5-6 and TRBJ2-1; unclear D gene. This CDR3 has 15 amino acids. Germline V CDR1 and CDR2: SGHDT, YYEEEE. V lost 0 bases and J lost 4, with 11 bases in between. In DNA form, the CDR3 reads TGTGCCAGCAGCTTGGGACGCAGGTCTTACAATGAGCAGTTCTTC. The encoded protein is CASSLGRRSYNEQFF.

This clone has only a few counts. This chain uses TRBV7-8 with TRBJ1-5; D is unclear. The length of the CDR3 is 14 residues. V was cut by 5 bases and J by 4 bases, with 12 bases left in between. Germline V gives CDR1 SGHVS, CDR2 FQNEAQ. The CDR3 sequence is CASSLRTANQPQHF. The DNA of the CDR3 is TGTGCCAGCAGCCTCCGGACGGCGAATCAGCCCCAGCATTTT.

This clone was picked up one time. The rearrangement links TRBV6-5 to TRBJ2-7; TRBD2 matches 7 bases. CDR1 MNHEY and CDR2 SVGAGI come from the germline V gene. V dropped 6 bases and J dropped 3; count of bases not matched to a gene: 5. The length of the CDR3 is 13 residues. The CDR3 DNA follows: TGTGCCAGCAGCCCCGGGGGGTACTACGAGCAGTACTTC. Its translation: CASSPGGYYEQYF.

V and J are TRBV28 and TRBJ1-2; D might be TRBD1 (6 bases). This CDR3 region has 14 residues. CDR1 is MDHEN and CDR2 is SYDVKM in the germline V gene. The V end was cut by 4 bases, the J end by 2 bases, with 11 bases between. The CDR3 loop reads CASSSGAVNYGYTF. CDR3 bases: TGTGCCAGCAGTTCAGGGGCGGTGAACTATGGCTACACCTTC.

This sequence joins TRBV2 and TRBJ1-6; perhaps TRBD1 as D (5 bases). V was pared by 10 bases and J by 10 bases, with 14 bases between. CDR3 length: 12 amino acids. The germline V gene has CDR1 SNHLY and CDR2 FYNNEI. In nucleotides, the CDR3 is TGTGCCATCCGACAGAGGGGCTCACCCCTCCACTTT. Residues: CAIRQRGSPLHF.

The chain joins TRBV21-1 to TRBJ1-1. TRBV21-1 counts as a pseudogene. This CDR3 is 14 amino acids long. Here the CDR3 DNA reads TGTGCCAGCCCTCCTTTCCTGTGGGACACTGAAGCTTTCTTT. Amino acid sequence: CASPPFLWDTEAFF.

The gene calls are TRBV28 and TRBJ1-2; D may be TRBD1 (5 bases). Germline CDR1 is MDHEN and CDR2 is SYDVKM. Trimming left V 2 bases short and J 4 bases short, with 11 bases between. The CDR3 contains 14 residues. CDR3: CASSLGQGLYGYTF. The CDR3 nucleotides read TGTGCCAGCAGTTTAGGGCAGGGTCTCTATGGCTACACCTTC.

The chain employs TRBV2 and TRBJ2-7, with 10 bases identical to TRBD2. J was trimmed by 4 bases and V by 2 bases; bases with no gene match: 5. This CDR3 is 15 amino acids long. Germline CDR1 SNHLY, CDR2 FYNNEI. CDR3 loop: CASSESSGGVYEQYF. The CDR3 coding sequence is TGTGCCAGCAGTGAATCGAGCGGGGGGGTGTACGAGCAGTACTTC.

The chain combines TRBV28 with TRBJ2-1, with D possibly TRBD2 on 6 matching bases. The CDR3 loop spans 15 amino acids. The germline CDR1 and CDR2 sequences are MDHEN and SYDVKM. V was shortened by 5 bases and J by 5 bases, with 16 bases between the two germline ends. The CDR3 reads CASSRAGLRNNEQFF. CDR3 in DNA: TGTGCCAGCAGTCGTGCGGGACTCCGAAACAATGAGCAGTTCTTC. Full variable domain (missing parts from reference TRBV28 and TRBJ2-1): DVKVTQSSRYLVKRTGEKVFLECVQDMDHENMFWYRQDPGLGLRLIYFSYDVKMKEKGDIPEGYSVSREKKERFSLILESASTNQTSMYLCASSRAGLRNNEQFFGPGTRLTVL.

The CDR3 nucleotides are TGTGCCAGTAGTCAGGGTAGCAATCAGCCCCAGCATTTT. Protein: CASSQGSNQPQHF. The chain has TRBV19 and TRBJ1-5; D may be TRBD1 (5 bases). The CDR3 sequence is 13 residues long. V shed 5 bases and J shed 0 bases, with 5 bases lying between them. Germline CDR1 is LNHDA and CDR2 is SQIVND (reference sequence).

The chain couples TRBV5-1 to TRBJ1-2; possibly TRBD1 for D (6 bases). Trimming shortened V by 0 bases and J by 6 bases, and 9 bases separated the two germline ends. Germline V lookup: CDR1 SGHRS, CDR2 YFSETQ. This CDR3 has 13 amino acids. CDR3 nucleotides: TGCGCCAGCAGCTTGGAAGCAGGGGATGGCTACACCTTC. Translation: CASSLEAGDGYTF.

This rearrangement joins TRBV28 to TRBJ1-4; D gene unclear. CDR1 MDHEN and CDR2 SYDVKM come from the germline V gene. The CDR3 totals 12 residues. Deletions cut 5 bases from V and 9 bases from J, with 10 bases between. The CDR3 spells CASSLRPKKLFF. In DNA form, the CDR3 reads TGTGCCAGCAGTCTCCGCCCCAAAAAACTGTTTTTT.

V gene TRBV5-4 combines with J gene TRBJ1-1; no clear D. V was pared by 4 bases and J by 0 bases, with 16 bases between. The CDR3 runs 16 residues. CDR1 is SGHNT, CDR2 YYREEE, per germline (reference sequence). The CDR3 nucleotides are TGTGCCAGCAGCAAAAGGACCGCCGTCTTGAACACTGAAGCTTTCTTT. Translating gives CASSKRTAVLNTEAFF.

The chain joins TRBV20-1 to TRBJ1-2, with TRBD1 identical over 9 bases. The V gene's germline CDR1 is DFQATT and CDR2 SNEGSKA (reference sequence). CDR3 length: 14 amino acids. V lost 3 bases to trimming and J lost 7 bases; unmatched junction nucleotides: 9. CDR3 sequence: CSASPRGQGRGYTF. In DNA form, the CDR3 reads TGCAGTGCTAGTCCCCGGGGACAGGGTCGTGGCTACACCTTC.

The table lists this clone with a few counts. The chain combines TRBV2 with TRBJ2-7; perhaps TRBD2 as D (5 bases). Germline V gives CDR1 SNHLY, CDR2 FYNNEI. Deletions cut 5 bases from V and 6 bases from J, with 14 bases between. The CDR3 is 13 amino acids. CDR3 region: CASSPGTRGEQYF. DNA of the CDR3: TGTGCCAGCAGTCCCGGCACTAGAGGCGAGCAGTACTTC.

This chain joins TRBV19 and TRBJ1-5, with D perhaps TRBD1 (5 bases). Germline V CDR1 and CDR2: LNHDA, SQIVND (reference sequence). This CDR3 is 17 amino acids long. V lost 7 bases to trimming and J lost 1 base, with 20 bases between them. The CDR3 coding sequence is TGTGCCAGTACCTCGAGTGGGGCCTCTTTGAGCAATCAGCCCCAGCATTTT. It yields the protein CASTSSGASLSNQPQHF.

Remarks on this clone: A junction boundary mismatches the germline segment, possibly from a read error. J is TRBJ1-2 and V is TRBV20-1; D might be TRBD1 (5 bases). CDR1 is DFQATT, CDR2 SNEGSKA, per germline (reference sequence). The CDR3 is 8 residues long. The CDR3 DNA reads TGCAGCACCGACCGGGGCCGCTTC. Its translation: CSTDRGRF.

This chain links TRBV7-9 with TRBJ2-2; 8 nucleotides line up with TRBD2. The CDR3 covers 15 residues. Trimming cost V 3 bases and J 5 bases; bases outside gene matches: 5. The V gene's germline CDR1 is SEHNR and CDR2 FQNEAQ (reference sequence). CDR3 in DNA: TGTGCCAGCAGCTTTGGTAGCGGGGATACCGGGGAGCTGTTTTTT. Its translation: CASSFGSGDTGELFF.